This passage covers 24 T cell receptor beta chains from one sample sequenced in a study of CD8+ T cells in alopecia areata. In each case, RNA was isolated and then reverse transcribed into cDNA as the sequencing template. The method was immunoSEQ multiplex PCR; TCRdb's version includes in-frame clones alone and lacks a portion of them. The sample contains 140,000 to 150,000 clones, about 60% of which appear only once. The sample consisted of CD4+ T cells sorted from blood, taken at week 0. The receptors were gathered from a human donor with alopecia areata.

The chain joins TRBV7-9 to TRBJ2-2; 14 bases are shared with TRBD2. The CDR3 consists of 17 residues. Trimming took 5 bases from V and 4 from J; bases not matched to a gene: 6. CDR1 is SEHNR and CDR2 is FQNEAQ in the germline V gene (reference sequence). CDR3 nucleotide sequence: TGTGCCAGCAGCCCCGGGACTAGCGGGGGCCTCACCGGGGAGCTGTTTTTT. Amino acid sequence: CASSPGTSGGLTGELFF.

The chain couples TRBV29-1 to TRBJ1-1; perhaps TRBD1 as D (6 bases). The CDR3 length is 13 residues. Germline V gene lookup returns CDR1 SQVTM and CDR2 ANQGSEA. With 4 bases removed from V and 0 bases from J, the gap between germline ends came to 9 bases. CDR3 DNA sequence: TGCAGCGTTGGGGGACAAATGAACACTGAAGCTTTCTTT. Protein sequence: CSVGGQMNTEAFF. Combining the CDR3 with reference TRBV29-1 and TRBJ1-1 gives the whole variable domain SAVISQKPSRDICQRGTSLTIQCQVDSQVTMMFWYRQQPGQSLTLIATANQGSEATYESGFVIDKFPISRPNLTFSTLTVSNMSPEDSSIYLCSVGGQMNTEAFFGQGTRLTVV.

The chain carries TRBV29-1 and TRBJ2-5; either TRBD1 or TRBD2 may supply D (5 bases each). Trimming left V 0 bases short and J 3 bases short, with 11 bases between. The germline V gene has CDR1 SQVTM and CDR2 ANQGSEA. This CDR3 is built from 14 residues. CDR3 protein: CSVEDGTEKETQYF. The CDR3 nucleotides are TGCAGCGTTGAAGATGGGACGGAAAAAGAGACCCAGTACTTC.

This sequence joins TRBV30 and TRBJ2-5; no reliable D call. With 3 bases removed from V and 7 bases from J, the gap between germline ends came to 6 bases. This CDR3 spans 10 amino acids. In germline, CDR1 is GTSNPN, CDR2 SVGIG (reference sequence). CDR3 DNA: TGTGCCTGGAGGGGTGGGACCCAGTACTTC. This sequence encodes CAWRGGTQYF.

The V call is TRBV15, the J call TRBJ2-3; no clear D gene. The CDR3 contains 13 residues. Germline CDR1 reads LNHNV; CDR2 reads YYDKDF (reference sequence). Trimming pared 7 bases from V and 1 base from J, leaving 9 bases between. The CDR3 sequence is CATTGGRTDTQYF. CDR3 coding DNA: TGTGCCACCACGGGCGGACGCACAGATACGCAGTATTTT.

The genes are TRBV6-5 and TRBJ1-6; possible D gene TRBD1, 5 bases. The germline V and J ends were trimmed by 5 bases and 3 bases, with 11 bases remaining between them. From germline, CDR1 is MNHEY and CDR2 SVGAGI. CDR3 length: 15 residues. Written as DNA, the CDR3 is TGTGCCAGCAGTGGCAGGGCGTACTATAATTCACCCCTCCACTTT. Translating it yields CASSGRAYYNSPLHF.

This clone was found a few times. V usage is TRBV23-1 and J usage is TRBJ1-3, with D unclear. TRBV23-1 is labeled an ORF, and its function is uncertain. V lost 7 bases and J 4 bases, leaving 8 bases between the germline ends. CDR3 length: 12 amino acids. CDR3 protein: CASNLKGNTIYF. CDR3 nucleotides: TGCGCCAGCAACCTGAAAGGAAACACCATATATTTT.

The V gene is TRBV15, the J gene TRBJ2-1; 9 nucleotides line up with TRBD2. The CDR3 runs 14 residues. Germline CDR1 LNHNV, CDR2 YYDKDF (reference sequence). V was pared by 4 bases and J by 7 bases, with 5 bases of the junction left unmatched. The CDR3 DNA sequence: TGTGCCACCAGCATCCGACTAGCGGATAATGAGCAGTTCTTC. Translated: CATSIRLADNEQFF.

V and J are TRBV4-2 and TRBJ2-7; the D gene could be TRBD1 or TRBD2 (5 bases each). Germline V gives CDR1 LGHNA, CDR2 YNFKEQ. This CDR3 is built from 15 residues. V was trimmed by 3 bases and J by 5 bases, leaving 17 bases between them. The chain's CDR3 is CASSQKGAGPDEQYF. In DNA form, the CDR3 reads TGTGCCAGCAGCCAGAAAGGGGCGGGTCCAGACGAGCAGTACTTC.

The CDR3 bases are TGTGCCTGGAGCTCTGGGCTGAACGAGCAGTACTTC. The encoded protein is CAWSSGLNEQYF. The V call is TRBV30, the J call TRBJ2-7; no firm D call. The CDR3 contains 12 residues. V was clipped by 3 bases and J by 5 bases, with 11 bases between them. The germline CDR1 and CDR2 sequences are GTSNPN and SVGIG (reference sequence).

This clone has just one count. This rearrangement joins TRBV14 to TRBJ1-6, with no clear D. V was shortened by 0 bases and J by 7 bases, with 7 bases between the two germline ends. The germline V gene has CDR1 SGHDN and CDR2 FVKESK. CDR3 length: 14 amino acids. CDR3 in DNA: TGTGCCAGCAGCCAAGAAGTCGGGAATTCACCCCTCCACTTT. It translates to CASSQEVGNSPLHF.

This clone occurred once. This chain connects TRBV30 to TRBJ2-7, with D tentatively TRBD2 (5 bases). V was trimmed by 5 bases and J by 2 bases, leaving 10 bases between them. CDR3 length equals 12 residues. Germline V lookup: CDR1 GTSNPN, CDR2 SVGIG (reference sequence). The CDR3 sequence: CAWRHGTYEQYF. CDR3 nucleotide sequence: TGTGCCTGGCGCCACGGGACCTACGAGCAGTACTTC. Drawing the rest from reference TRBV30 and TRBJ2-7, the complete variable domain is SQTIHQWPATLVQPVGSPLSLECTVEGTSNPNLYWYRQAAGRGLQLLFYSVGIGQISSEVPQNLSASRPQDRQFILSSKKLLLSDSGFYLCAWRHGTYEQYFGPGTRLTVT.

A few counts support this clone. The J gene is TRBJ2-2, the V gene TRBV2; 13 nucleotides align to TRBD2. The CDR3 covers 17 residues. After removal of 4 bases from V and 0 bases from J, the junction contained 2 bases not matched to a gene. Germline V lookup: CDR1 SNHLY, CDR2 FYNNEI. The CDR3 is CASSGGLAGPNTGELFF. As DNA, the CDR3 is TGTGCCAGCAGTGGGGGACTAGCGGGGCCGAACACCGGGGAGCTGTTTTTT. Full variable domain (outside the CDR3, taken from reference TRBV2 and TRBJ2-2): EPEVTQTPSHQVTQMGQEVILRCVPISNHLYFYWYRQILGQKVEFLVSFYNNEISEKSEIFDDQFSVERPDGSNFTLKIRSTKLEDSAMYFCASSGGLAGPNTGELFFGEGSRLTVL.

The chain joins TRBV10-3 to TRBJ2-5, with D possibly being TRBD1 or TRBD2 (7 bases each). The CDR3 spans 13 residues. The ends were cut back, 10 bases at V and 4 bases at J, with 16 bases in the middle. Germline V gene lookup returns CDR1 ENHRY and CDR2 SYGVKD. CDR3 loop: CASRQGLIETQYF. In DNA, the CDR3 is TGTGCCAGCAGACAGGGACTAATAGAGACCCAGTACTTC.

The chain combines TRBV6-5 with TRBJ2-5; possibly TRBD1 for D (6 bases). Germline V gene lookup returns CDR1 MNHEY and CDR2 SVGAGI. The CDR3 is 13 amino acids. V shed 8 bases and J shed 0 bases, with 10 bases lying between them. This CDR3 is CASLGQNQETQYF. In DNA, the CDR3 is TGTGCCAGCCTTGGACAGAACCAAGAGACCCAGTACTTC.

The rearrangement links TRBV5-1 to TRBJ2-7; 8 bases are shared with TRBD1. J gave up 7 bases and V 0 bases, and 12 bases lay outside the gene matches. Germline V lookup: CDR1 SGHRS, CDR2 YFSETQ. This CDR3 has 16 amino acids. The CDR3 loop is CASSLAIQGARGEQYF. CDR3 sequence (DNA): TGCGCCAGCAGCTTGGCTATCCAGGGGGCGCGGGGTGAGCAGTACTTC.

This clone appeared a few times. V gene TRBV5-1 combines with J gene TRBJ1-1, with D uncertain. The V and J ends lost 2 bases and 0 bases respectively, with 11 bases between them. Per germline, CDR1 SGHRS and CDR2 YFSETQ. There are 15 residues in the CDR3. CDR3: CASSFGRGLNTEAFF. In DNA, the CDR3 is TGCGCCAGCAGCTTTGGTAGAGGTCTGAACACTGAAGCTTTCTTT.

The J gene is TRBJ2-3, the V gene TRBV6-5; D is tentatively TRBD1 or TRBD2 (5 bases each). Deletions cut 1 base from V and 6 bases from J, with 11 bases between. This CDR3 has 14 residues. CDR1 and CDR2 from the germline V gene are MNHEY and SVGAGI. The CDR3 nucleotides read TGTGCCAGCAGTTACTGGGGGACGGCGGATACGCAGTATTTT. Encoded protein: CASSYWGTADTQYF.

The chain joins TRBV29-1 to TRBJ2-1; D is uncertain. Trimming took off 5 bases at V and 3 bases at J, with 5 bases between the two ends. Germline CDR1 is SQVTM and CDR2 is ANQGSEA. CDR3 length: 11 amino acids. The CDR3 DNA is TGCAGCGTTATCCTCTACAATGAGCAGTTCTTC. Residues: CSVILYNEQFF.

This clone was seen a handful of times. The chain has TRBV5-6 and TRBJ1-2; D is unresolved. Germline V CDR1 and CDR2: SGHDT, YYEEEE. Between the trimmed V and J ends, which lost 1 base and 6 bases, there was a span of 16 bases. This CDR3 contains 15 residues. For the CDR3, the DNA is TGTGCCAGCAGCTTGTCGGTTTGGGAGAGCGATGGCTACACCTTC. Residues: CASSLSVWESDGYTF.

This clone was detected once. The rearrangement links TRBV29-1 to TRBJ2-7; tentative D call: TRBD2 (5 bases). Trimming removed 7 bases from V and 6 bases from J, with 16 bases in between. Germline assignment: CDR1 SQVTM and CDR2 ANQGSEA. The CDR3 loop spans 12 amino acids. The DNA for the CDR3 is TGCAGCGCTTCGCGCGGGTCCACCGAGCAGTACTTC. Translating gives CSASRGSTEQYF.

The V call is TRBV29-1, the J call TRBJ2-3; D gene uncertain. This CDR3 contains 13 residues. CDR1 and CDR2 (germline): SQVTM, ANQGSEA. Trimming shortened V by 7 bases and J by 2 bases, and 13 bases separated the two germline ends. Written as DNA, the CDR3 is TGCAGCGATTTATCTGGGGTCACAGATACGCAGTATTTT. Its protein is CSDLSGVTDTQYF.

This sequence joins TRBV4-1 and TRBJ1-1; the D is unclear. V was cut by 3 bases and J by 6 bases, with 8 bases left in between. CDR1 MGHRA and CDR2 YSYEKL come from the germline V gene. This CDR3 has 12 amino acids. The CDR3 coding sequence is TGCGCCAGCAGCCATTATAACGCTGAAGCTTTCTTT. This encodes CASSHYNAEAFF.

The chain links TRBV29-1 to TRBJ2-2; a possible D gene is TRBD2 (5 bases). This CDR3 contains 14 residues. Germline-derived CDR1 and CDR2 are SQVTM and ANQGSEA. V shed 1 base and J shed 4 bases, with 10 bases lying between them. The CDR3 protein is CSVEGQAGTGELFF. The CDR3 DNA follows: TGCAGCGTTGAAGGGCAGGCGGGCACCGGGGAGCTGTTTTTT.